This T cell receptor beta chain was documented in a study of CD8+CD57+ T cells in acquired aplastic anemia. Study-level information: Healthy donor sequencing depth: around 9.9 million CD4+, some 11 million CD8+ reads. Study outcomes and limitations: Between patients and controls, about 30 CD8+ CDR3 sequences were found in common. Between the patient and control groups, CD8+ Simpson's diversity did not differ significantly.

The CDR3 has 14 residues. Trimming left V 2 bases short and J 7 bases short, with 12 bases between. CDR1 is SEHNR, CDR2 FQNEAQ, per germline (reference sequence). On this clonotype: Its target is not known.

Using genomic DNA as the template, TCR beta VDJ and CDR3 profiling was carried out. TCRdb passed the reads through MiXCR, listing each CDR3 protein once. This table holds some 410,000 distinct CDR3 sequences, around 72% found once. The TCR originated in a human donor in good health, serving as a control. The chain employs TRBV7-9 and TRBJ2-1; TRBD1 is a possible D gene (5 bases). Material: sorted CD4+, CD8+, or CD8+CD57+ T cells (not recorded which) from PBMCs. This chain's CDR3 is CASSLSSRANEQFF. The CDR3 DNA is TGTGCCAGCAGCTTAAGCTCCAGGGCAAATGAGCAGTTCTTC.